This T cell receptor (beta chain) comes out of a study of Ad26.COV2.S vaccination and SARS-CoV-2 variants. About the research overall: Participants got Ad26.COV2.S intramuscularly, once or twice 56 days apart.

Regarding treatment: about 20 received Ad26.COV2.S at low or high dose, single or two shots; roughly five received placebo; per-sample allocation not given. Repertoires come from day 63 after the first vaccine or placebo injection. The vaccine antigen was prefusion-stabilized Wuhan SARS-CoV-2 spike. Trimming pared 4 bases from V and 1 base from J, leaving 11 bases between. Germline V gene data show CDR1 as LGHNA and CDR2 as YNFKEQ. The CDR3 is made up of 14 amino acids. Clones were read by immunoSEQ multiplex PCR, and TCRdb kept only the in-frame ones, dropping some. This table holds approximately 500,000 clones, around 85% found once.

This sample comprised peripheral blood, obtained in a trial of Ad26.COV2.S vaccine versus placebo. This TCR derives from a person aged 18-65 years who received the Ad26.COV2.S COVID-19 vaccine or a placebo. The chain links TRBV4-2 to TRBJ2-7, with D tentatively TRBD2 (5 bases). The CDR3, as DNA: TGTGCCAGCAGCCCCCGGGGTCCTTCCTACGAGCAGTACTTC. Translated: CASSPRGPSYEQYF.